Below, one TCR beta chain is given with its context. The data belong to a study of blood T cell repertoires in COVID-19. Across the whole study: Material from acute and convalescent COVID-19 was sourced from the United States, Italy and Spain. Nucleic acid was either cDNA or gDNA, and it came from T cells, B-cell-depleted T cells, or PBMCs.

Seattle patients were enrolled while actively infected and followed longitudinally. Per the original methods: Reference gene primer amplification gave nucleated cell count estimates. The repertoire was sequenced with immunoSEQ multiplex PCR; TCRdb's copy has only in-frame clones and lacks some. The V and J calls and clone size come from that table; D and trimming were worked out from the DNA. The sample lists roughly 230,000 clones; approximately 80% were seen once. The sample was peripheral blood. The TCR comes from a woman of 80 years or more with COVID-19, enrolled during active disease.

CDR3 region: CASTTGGFYGYTF. The CDR3 DNA follows: TGTGCCAGTACCACAGGGGGCTTCTATGGCTACACCTTC. The chain links TRBV19 to TRBJ1-2; TRBD1 agrees at 9 bases. This CDR3 is 13 amino acids long. V lost 7 bases to trimming and J lost 4 bases; unmatched junction nucleotides: 4. CDR1 and CDR2 from the germline V gene are LNHDA and SQIVND (reference sequence).